The TCR beta chain described here comes from a study of cytomegalovirus exposure and HLA in healthy donors. At the level of the study: Sequencing of some 200 million T cells in an earlier analysis found more than 100 million unique TCR beta sequences.

This clone was observed a handful of times. Its matching antigen is unknown. The study, taken as a whole, reports: Altogether, about 160 TCR beta chains were recorded as cytomegalovirus-associated. In a later analysis, compared with equally common non-associated chains, HLA-associated beta chains were more expanded.

PCR employed 60 Vbeta and 13 Jbeta primers. Assay: immunoSEQ multiplex PCR; the TCRdb copy retains only in-frame clones and omits some. In the table there are around 130,000 clones, just over 70% of which are singletons. At collection, donors were nominally healthy, but unrecorded immune exposures were probable. Sequenced material: PBMCs. The TCR was taken from an older woman in good health and CMV-seropositive.

The CDR3 coding sequence is TGTGCCAGCAGTGTCGGGACAGGTCGCGAAAAACTGTTTTTT. Its protein is CASSVGTGREKLFF. The chain uses TRBV2 and TRBJ1-4, with 8 bases lining up with TRBD1. Trimming cost V 4 bases and J 8 bases; bases outside gene matches: 6. The length of the CDR3 is 14 residues. Germline loops: CDR1 SNHLY, CDR2 FYNNEI.